The present TCR beta chain was sequenced within a study of cytomegalovirus exposure and HLA in healthy donors. Regarding the study as a whole: Most TCR beta V segments were productive about 87% or about 30% of the time in an earlier analysis. V- and J-gene trimming of TCR beta was linked (in a later analysis) to a missense DCLRE1C variant.

A note on this clone: Its antigen is undetermined.

Per germline, CDR1 SGHTA and CDR2 FQGTGA. CDR3 length: 15 residues. The V and J ends lost 4 bases and 3 bases, in that order; junction bases with no gene match: 8. 60 Vbeta and 13 Jbeta primers were used in PCR. TCRdb's copy holds only in-frame clones and misses some; the assay was immunoSEQ multiplex PCR. The data show about 130,000 clones, 64% seen once. V and J are TRBV7-3 and TRBJ2-5; 7 positions match TRBD1. Input material: PBMCs. The source is a woman between 40 and 50 years old in good health and CMV-seronegative. The CDR3 here is CASSSQATGKETQYF. CDR3 nucleotides: TGTGCCAGCAGCTCCCAAGCGACAGGGAAAGAGACCCAGTACTTC.